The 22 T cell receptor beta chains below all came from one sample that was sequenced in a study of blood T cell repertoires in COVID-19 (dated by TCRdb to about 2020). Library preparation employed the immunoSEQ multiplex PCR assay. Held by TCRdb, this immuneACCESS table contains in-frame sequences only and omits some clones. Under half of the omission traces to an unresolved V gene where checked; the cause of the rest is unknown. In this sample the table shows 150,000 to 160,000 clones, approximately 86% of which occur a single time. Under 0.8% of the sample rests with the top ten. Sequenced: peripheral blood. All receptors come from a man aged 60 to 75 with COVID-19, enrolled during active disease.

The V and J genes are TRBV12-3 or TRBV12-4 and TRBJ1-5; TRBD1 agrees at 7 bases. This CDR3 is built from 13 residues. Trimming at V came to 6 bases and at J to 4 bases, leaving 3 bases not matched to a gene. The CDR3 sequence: CASRGTANQPQHF. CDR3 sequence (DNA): TGTGCCAGCAGAGGGACAGCAAATCAGCCCCAGCATTTT.

For the CDR3, the DNA is TGCAGCGCTGGACAGGTTGTCACTGAAGCTTTCTTT. Amino acid sequence: CSAGQVVTEAFF. The chain recombines TRBV29-1 with TRBJ1-1; 7 nucleotides agree with TRBD1. The CDR3 sequence is 12 residues long. Unmatched junction bases numbered 6, after V lost 7 bases and J lost 4 bases. CDR1 and CDR2 (germline): SQVTM, ANQGSEA.

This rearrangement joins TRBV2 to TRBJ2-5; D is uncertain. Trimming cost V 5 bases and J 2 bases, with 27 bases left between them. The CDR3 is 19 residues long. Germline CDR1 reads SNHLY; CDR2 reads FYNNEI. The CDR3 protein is CASSPPETRLRLKQETQYF. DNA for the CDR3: TGTGCCAGCAGTCCCCCCGAAACCCGACTTAGATTGAAACAAGAGACCCAGTACTTC.

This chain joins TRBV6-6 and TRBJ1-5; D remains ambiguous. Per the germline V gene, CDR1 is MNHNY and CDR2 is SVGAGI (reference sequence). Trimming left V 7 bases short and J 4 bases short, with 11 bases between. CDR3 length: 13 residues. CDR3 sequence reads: CASMAGPNQPQHF. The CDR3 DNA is TGTGCCAGCATGGCGGGCCCGAATCAGCCCCAGCATTTT.

In DNA form, the CDR3 reads TGTGCCAGCAGCTTATTTTTGAGAGTTCAAGAGACCCAGTACTTC. Its protein product is CASSLFLRVQETQYF. The chain employs TRBV7-9 and TRBJ2-5; D gene uncertain. Germline V lookup: CDR1 SEHNR, CDR2 FQNEAQ (reference sequence). CDR3 size: 15 residues. V was clipped by 2 bases and J by 2 bases, with 12 bases between them.

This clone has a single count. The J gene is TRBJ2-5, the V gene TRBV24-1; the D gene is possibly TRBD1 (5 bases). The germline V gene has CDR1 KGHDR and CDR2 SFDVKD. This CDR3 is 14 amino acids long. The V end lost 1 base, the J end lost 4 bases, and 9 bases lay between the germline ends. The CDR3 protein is CATSDFRQGETQYF. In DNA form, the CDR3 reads TGTGCCACCAGTGATTTTCGGCAGGGAGAGACCCAGTACTTC.

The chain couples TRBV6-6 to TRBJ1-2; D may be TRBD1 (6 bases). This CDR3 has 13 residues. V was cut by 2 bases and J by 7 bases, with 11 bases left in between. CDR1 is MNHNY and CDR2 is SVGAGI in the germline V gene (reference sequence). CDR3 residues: CASSYVGGLGYTF. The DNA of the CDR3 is TGTGCCAGCAGTTACGTGGGGGGGCTTGGCTACACCTTC.

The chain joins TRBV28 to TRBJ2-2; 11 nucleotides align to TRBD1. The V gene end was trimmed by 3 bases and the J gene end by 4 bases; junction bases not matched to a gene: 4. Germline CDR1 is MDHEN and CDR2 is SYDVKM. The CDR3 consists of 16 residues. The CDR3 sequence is CASSFWTGGSTGELFF. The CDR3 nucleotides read TGTGCCAGCAGTTTTTGGACAGGGGGCAGCACCGGGGAGCTGTTTTTT.

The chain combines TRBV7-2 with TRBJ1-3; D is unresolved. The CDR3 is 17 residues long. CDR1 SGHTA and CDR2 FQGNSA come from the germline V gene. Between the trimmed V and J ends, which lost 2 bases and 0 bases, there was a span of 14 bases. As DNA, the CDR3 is TGTGCCAGCAGCTTATCGAGGGATCCTTTCTCTGGAAACACCATATATTTT. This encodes CASSLSRDPFSGNTIYF.

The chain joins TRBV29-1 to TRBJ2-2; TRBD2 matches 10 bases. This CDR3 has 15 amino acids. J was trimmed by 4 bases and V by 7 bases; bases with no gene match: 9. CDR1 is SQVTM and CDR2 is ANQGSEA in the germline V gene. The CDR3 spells CSAPLAGAGTGELFF. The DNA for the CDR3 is TGCAGCGCCCCCCTAGCGGGAGCTGGCACCGGGGAGCTGTTTTTT.

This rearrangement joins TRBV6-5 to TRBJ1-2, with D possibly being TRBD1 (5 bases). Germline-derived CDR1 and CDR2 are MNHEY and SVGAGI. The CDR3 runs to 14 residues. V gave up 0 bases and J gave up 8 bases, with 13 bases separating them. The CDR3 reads CASSYSMTALGYTF. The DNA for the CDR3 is TGTGCCAGCAGTTACTCGATGACAGCCCTGGGCTACACCTTC.

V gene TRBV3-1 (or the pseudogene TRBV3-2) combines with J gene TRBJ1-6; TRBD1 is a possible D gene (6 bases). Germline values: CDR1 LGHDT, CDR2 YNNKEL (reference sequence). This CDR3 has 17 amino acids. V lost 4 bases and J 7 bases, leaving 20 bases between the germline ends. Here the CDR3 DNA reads TGTGCCAGCAGCCTTAACGCCCCGGGACACGCAAATTCACCCCTCCACTTT. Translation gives CASSLNAPGHANSPLHF.

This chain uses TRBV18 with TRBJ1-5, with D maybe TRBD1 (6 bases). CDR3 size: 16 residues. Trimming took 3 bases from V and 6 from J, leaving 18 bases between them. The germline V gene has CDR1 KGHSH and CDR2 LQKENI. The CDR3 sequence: CASSPNSVGGPQPQHF. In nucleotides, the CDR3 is TGTGCCAGCTCACCGAATTCTGTCGGGGGGCCTCAGCCCCAGCATTTT.

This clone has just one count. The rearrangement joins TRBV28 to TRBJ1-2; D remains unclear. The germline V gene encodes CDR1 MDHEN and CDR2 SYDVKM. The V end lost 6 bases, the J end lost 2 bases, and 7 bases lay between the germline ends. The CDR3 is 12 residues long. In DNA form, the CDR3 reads TGTGCCAGCAGAAGAGCGAACTATGGCTACACCTTC. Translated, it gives CASRRANYGYTF.

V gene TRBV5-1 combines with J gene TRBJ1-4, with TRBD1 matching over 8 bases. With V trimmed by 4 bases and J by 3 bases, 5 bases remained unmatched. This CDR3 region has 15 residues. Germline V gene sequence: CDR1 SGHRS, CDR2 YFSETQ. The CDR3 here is CASSTDRASNEKLFF. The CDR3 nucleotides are TGCGCCAGCAGCACGGACAGGGCCTCTAATGAAAAACTGTTTTTT.

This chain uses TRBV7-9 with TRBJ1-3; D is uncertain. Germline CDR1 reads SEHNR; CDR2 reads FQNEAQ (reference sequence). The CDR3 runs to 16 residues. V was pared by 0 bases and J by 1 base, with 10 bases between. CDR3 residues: CASSLAQGSSGNTIYF. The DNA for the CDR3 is TGTGCCAGCAGCTTAGCGCAAGGGAGTTCTGGAAACACCATATATTTT.

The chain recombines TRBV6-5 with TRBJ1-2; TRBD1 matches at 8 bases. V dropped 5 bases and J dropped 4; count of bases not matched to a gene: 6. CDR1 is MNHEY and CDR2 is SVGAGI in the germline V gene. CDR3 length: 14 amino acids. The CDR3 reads CASSRDRNGYGYTF. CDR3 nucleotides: TGTGCCAGCAGTCGGGACAGGAATGGCTATGGCTACACCTTC.

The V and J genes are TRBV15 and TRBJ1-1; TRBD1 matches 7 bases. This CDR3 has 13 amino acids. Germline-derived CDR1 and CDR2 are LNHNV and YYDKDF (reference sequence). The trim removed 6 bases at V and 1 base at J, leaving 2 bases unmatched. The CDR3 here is CATSTGANTEAFF. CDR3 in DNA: TGTGCCACCAGTACAGGGGCGAACACTGAAGCTTTCTTT.

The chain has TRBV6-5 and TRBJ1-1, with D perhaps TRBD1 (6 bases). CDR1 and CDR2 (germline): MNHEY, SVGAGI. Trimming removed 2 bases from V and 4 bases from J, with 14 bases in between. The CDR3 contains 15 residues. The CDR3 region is CASSYGGGSITEAFF. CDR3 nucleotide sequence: TGTGCCAGCAGTTACGGTGGGGGCAGTATCACTGAAGCTTTCTTT.

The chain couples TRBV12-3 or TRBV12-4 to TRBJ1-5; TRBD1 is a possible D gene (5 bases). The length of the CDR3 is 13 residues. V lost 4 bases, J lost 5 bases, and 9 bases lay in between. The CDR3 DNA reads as TGTGCCAGCAGTTCGTTAGGGGATCAGCCCCAGCATTTT. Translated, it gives CASSSLGDQPQHF.

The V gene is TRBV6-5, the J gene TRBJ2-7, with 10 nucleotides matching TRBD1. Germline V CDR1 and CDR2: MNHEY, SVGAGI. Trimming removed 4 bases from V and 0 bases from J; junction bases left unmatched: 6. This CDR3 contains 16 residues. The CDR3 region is CASSFGGTGVSYEQYF. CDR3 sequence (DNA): TGTGCCAGCAGTTTTGGTGGGACAGGGGTCTCCTACGAGCAGTACTTC.

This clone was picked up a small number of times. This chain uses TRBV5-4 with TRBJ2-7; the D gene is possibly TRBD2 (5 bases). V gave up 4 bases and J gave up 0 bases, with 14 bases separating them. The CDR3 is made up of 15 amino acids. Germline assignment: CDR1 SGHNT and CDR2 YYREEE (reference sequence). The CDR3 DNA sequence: TGTGCCAGCAGCCCCCAGATAGGGAGCTCCTACGAGCAGTACTTC. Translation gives CASSPQIGSSYEQYF.